This T cell receptor beta chain stems from a study of CD8 T cells in Susac syndrome. This CDR3 is 11 amino acids long. Germline-derived CDR1 and CDR2 are MGHRA and YSYEKL. Concerning this clonotype itself: Its ends do not fully match the called genes, so a read error is possible.

RNA totalling roughly 0.45 to 1 ug underwent reverse transcription with random hexamers. MiXCR, applied by TCRdb to the immunoSEQ multiplex PCR reads, yields one record per CDR3 protein. The sample shows more than 150,000 distinct CDR3 sequences, roughly 95% of them seen only once. The rearrangement joins TRBV4-1 to TRBJ2-5; D not resolved. This TCR was sampled from a human donor with Susac syndrome. Material: CD4+ T cells from PBMCs. The CDR3 loop reads CASSQGEAQYF. The CDR3 region has the DNA TGCGCCAGCAGCCAAGGAGAGGCCCAGTACTTC.